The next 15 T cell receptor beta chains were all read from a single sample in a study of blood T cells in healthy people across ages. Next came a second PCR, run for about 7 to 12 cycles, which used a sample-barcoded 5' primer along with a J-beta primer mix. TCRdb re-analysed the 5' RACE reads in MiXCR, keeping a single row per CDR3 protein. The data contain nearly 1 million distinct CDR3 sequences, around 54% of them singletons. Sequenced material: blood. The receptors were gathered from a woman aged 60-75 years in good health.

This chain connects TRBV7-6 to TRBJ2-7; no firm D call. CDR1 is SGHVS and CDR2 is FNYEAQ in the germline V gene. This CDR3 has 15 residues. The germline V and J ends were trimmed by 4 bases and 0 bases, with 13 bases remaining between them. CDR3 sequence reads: CASSSGPLFSYEQYF. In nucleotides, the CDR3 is TGTGCCAGCAGCTCAGGCCCCCTTTTCTCCTACGAGCAGTACTTC.

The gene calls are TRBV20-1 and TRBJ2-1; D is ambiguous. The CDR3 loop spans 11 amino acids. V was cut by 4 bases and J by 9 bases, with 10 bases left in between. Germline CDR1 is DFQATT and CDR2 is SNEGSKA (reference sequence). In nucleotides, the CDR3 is TGCAGTGCTACCACTTTGAGTGAGCAGTTCTTC. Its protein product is CSATTLSEQFF.

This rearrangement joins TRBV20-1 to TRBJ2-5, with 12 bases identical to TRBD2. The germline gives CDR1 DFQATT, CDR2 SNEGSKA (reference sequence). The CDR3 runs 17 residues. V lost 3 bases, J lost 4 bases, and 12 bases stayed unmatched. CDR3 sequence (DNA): TGCAGTGCTAGCTCTCGGCTAGCGGGAGGGCCCATAGAGACCCAGTACTTC. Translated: CSASSRLAGGPIETQYF.

CDR3 sequence (DNA): TGCAGTGCTAGTATCCTAGCGGGAATGGTGTCCTACAATGAGCAGTTCTTC. Protein product: CSASILAGMVSYNEQFF. The rearrangement uses TRBV20-1 and TRBJ2-1, with 9 bases aligning to TRBD2. Germline values: CDR1 DFQATT, CDR2 SNEGSKA (reference sequence). The CDR3 has 17 residues. The J segment lost 1 base and the V segment lost 3 bases, leaving 10 bases of the junction unmatched.

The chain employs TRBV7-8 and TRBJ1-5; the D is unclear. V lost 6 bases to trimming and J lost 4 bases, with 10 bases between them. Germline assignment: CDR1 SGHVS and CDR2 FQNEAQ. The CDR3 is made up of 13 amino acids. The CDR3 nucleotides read TGTGCCAGCAGACTGGGGAATAATCAGCCCCAGCATTTT. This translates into CASRLGNNQPQHF.

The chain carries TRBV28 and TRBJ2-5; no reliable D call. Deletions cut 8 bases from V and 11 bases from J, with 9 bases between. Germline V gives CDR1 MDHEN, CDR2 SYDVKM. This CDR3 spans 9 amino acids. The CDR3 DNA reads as TGTGCCAGCGGTGGAGAGCAGTACTTC. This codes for CASGGEQYF.

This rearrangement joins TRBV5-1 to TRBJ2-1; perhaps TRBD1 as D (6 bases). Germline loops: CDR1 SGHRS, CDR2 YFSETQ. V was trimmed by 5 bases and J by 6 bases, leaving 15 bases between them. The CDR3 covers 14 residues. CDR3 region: CASSTGPQGNEQFF. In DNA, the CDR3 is TGCGCCAGCAGTACCGGCCCACAGGGCAATGAGCAGTTCTTC.

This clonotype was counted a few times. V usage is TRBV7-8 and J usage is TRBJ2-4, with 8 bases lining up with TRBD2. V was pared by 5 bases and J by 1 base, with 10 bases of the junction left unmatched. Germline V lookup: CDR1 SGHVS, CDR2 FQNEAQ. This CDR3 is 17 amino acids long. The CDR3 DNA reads TGTGCCAGCAGCCCTACCCCGGGACTAGGGGCCAAAAACATTCAGTACTTC. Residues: CASSPTPGLGAKNIQYF. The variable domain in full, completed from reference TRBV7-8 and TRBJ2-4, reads GAGVSQSPRYKVAKRGQDVALRCDPISGHVSLFWYQQALGQGPEFLTYFQNEAQLDKSGLPSDRFFAERPEGSVSTLKIQRTQQEDSAVYLCASSPTPGLGAKNIQYFGAGTRLSVL.

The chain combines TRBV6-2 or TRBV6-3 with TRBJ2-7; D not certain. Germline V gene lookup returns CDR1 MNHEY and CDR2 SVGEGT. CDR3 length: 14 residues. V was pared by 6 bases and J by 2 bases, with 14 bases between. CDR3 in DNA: TGTGCCAGCAGGTTCGGGCCGGCCGCCTACGAGCAGTACTTC. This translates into CASRFGPAAYEQYF.

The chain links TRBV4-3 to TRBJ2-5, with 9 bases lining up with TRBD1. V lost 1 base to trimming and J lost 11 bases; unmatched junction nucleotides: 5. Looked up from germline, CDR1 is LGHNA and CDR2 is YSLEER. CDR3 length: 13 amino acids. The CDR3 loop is CASSQVTGGRQYF. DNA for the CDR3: TGCGCCAGCAGCCAAGTAACAGGGGGCCGGCAGTACTTC.

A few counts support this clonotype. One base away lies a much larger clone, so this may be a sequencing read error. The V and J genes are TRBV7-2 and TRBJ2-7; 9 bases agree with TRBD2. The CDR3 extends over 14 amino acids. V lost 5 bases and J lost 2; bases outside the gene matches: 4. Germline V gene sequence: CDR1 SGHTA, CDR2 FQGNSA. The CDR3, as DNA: TGTGCCAGCAGCGTTAGCGGGAGTGCCTACGAGCAGTACTTC. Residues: CASSVSGSAYEQYF. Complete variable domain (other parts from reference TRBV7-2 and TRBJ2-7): GAGVSQSPSNKVTEKGKDVELRCDPISGHTALYWYRQSLGQGLEFLIYFQGNSAPDKSGLPSDRFSAERTGGSVSTLTIQRTQQEDSAVYLCASSVSGSAYEQYFGPGTRLTVT.

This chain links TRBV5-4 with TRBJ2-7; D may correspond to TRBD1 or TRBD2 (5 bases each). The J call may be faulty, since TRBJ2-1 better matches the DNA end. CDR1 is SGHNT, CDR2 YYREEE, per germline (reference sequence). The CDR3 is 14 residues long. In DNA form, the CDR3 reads TGTGCCAGCAGCCCCGGCTTAGGGGAGAATGAGCAGTTCTTC. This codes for CASSPGLGENEQFF.

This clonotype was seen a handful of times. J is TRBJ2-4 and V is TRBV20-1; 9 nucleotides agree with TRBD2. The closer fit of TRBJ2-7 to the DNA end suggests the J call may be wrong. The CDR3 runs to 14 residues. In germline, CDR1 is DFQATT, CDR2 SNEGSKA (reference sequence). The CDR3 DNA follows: TGCAGTGCTAGGCGGGCTAGCGGGACCTACGAGCAGTACTTC. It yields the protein CSARRASGTYEQYF.

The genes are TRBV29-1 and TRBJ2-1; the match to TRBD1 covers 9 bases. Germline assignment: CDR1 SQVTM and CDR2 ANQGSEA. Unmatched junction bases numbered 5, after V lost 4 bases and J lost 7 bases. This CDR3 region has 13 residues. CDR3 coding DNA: TGCAGCGTTGCAGTGACAGGGGGTAATGAGCAGTTCTTC. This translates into CSVAVTGGNEQFF.

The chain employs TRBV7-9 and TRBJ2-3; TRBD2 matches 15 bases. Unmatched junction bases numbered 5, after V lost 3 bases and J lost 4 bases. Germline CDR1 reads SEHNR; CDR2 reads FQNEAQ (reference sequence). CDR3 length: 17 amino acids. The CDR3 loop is CASSFGLAGGPPDTQYF. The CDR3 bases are TGTGCCAGCAGCTTCGGACTAGCGGGAGGGCCGCCAGATACGCAGTATTTT.